This T cell receptor (beta chain) emerged from a study of shared clonotypes between healthy human individuals. Points from the study as a whole: Sorted-subset sequencing, rarefaction showed, was incomplete despite large depth. Larger richness was generally estimated for naive than memory subsets.

As concerns this clone: Its antigen remains unknown.

Naive CD8 cells lacked CD45RO and underwent positive selection for CCR7, leaving out terminally differentiated effector memory CD45RA+ cells. Genomic DNA from each subset was divided evenly over several immunoSEQ plates. Clones were sequenced by immunoSEQ multiplex PCR, and TCRdb holds only the in-frame ones, with some missing. The sample records about 610,000 clones, 96% being singletons. Germline CDR1 reads SGHNT; CDR2 reads YYREEE (reference sequence). The CDR3 contains 15 residues. V shed 9 bases and J shed 5 bases, with 18 bases lying between them. The receptor was isolated from a woman younger than 45 in good health. The chain is built from TRBV5-4 and TRBJ1-6; possibly TRBD1 for D (5 bases). Specimen: naive CD8+ T cells sorted from blood. CDR3 region: CATLPIDSHNSPLHF. CDR3 nucleotide sequence: TGTGCCACCCTACCCATCGACAGCCATAATTCACCCCTCCACTTT.